This TCR beta chain is from a study of glioma-infiltrating T cells. Broader study findings: Only very few CDR3 sequences appeared in both tissue and blood.

Ten or more counts support this clonotype. Its matching antigen is unknown. The iRepertoire nested amplicon-rescue multiplex PCR amplified TCR alpha and beta CDR3s from RNA. For one-step reverse transcription and amplification, 100-400 ng of tissue mRNA or PBMC total RNA was used. TCRdb re-analysed the multiplex PCR reads in MiXCR, keeping a single row per CDR3 protein. The data show about 93,000 distinct CDR3 sequences, 35% to 45% seen once. Trimming left V 5 bases short and J 5 bases short, with 10 bases between. This CDR3 region has 12 residues. Per germline, CDR1 LNHDA and CDR2 SQIVND (reference sequence).

The chain has TRBV19 and TRBJ2-7, with D tentatively TRBD1 (5 bases). The specimen sequenced was glioma tissue, nonneoplastic brain tissue, or PBMCs (not recorded which). The receptor was isolated from a human donor with low-grade glioma or glioblastoma, undergoing nonglioma brain surgery, or in good health (not recorded which). CDR3 protein: CASSRQSDEQYF. CDR3 bases: TGTGCCAGTAGTCGACAGTCTGACGAGCAGTACTTC.